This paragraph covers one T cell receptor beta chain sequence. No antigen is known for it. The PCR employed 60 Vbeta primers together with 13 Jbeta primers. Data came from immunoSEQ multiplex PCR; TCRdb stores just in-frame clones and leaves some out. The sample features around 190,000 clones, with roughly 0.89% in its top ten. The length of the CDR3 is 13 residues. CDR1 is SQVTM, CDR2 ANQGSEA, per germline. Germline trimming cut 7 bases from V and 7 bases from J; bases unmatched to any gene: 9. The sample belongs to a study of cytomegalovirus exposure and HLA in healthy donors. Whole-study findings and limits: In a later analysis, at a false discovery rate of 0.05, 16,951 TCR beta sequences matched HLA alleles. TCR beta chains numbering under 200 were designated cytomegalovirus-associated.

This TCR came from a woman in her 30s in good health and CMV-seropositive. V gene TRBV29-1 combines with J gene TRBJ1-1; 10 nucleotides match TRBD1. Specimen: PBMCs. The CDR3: CSGLRDRGGEAFF. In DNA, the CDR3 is TGCAGCGGGCTCCGGGACAGGGGAGGTGAAGCTTTCTTT.